This T cell receptor beta chain is drawn from a study of naive CD8 T cells in extremely preterm neonates. Details on this clone: Its antigen is as yet unknown.

Study-wide findings and caveats: Preterm samples differed in productive template counts; sample size was small. Preterm CDR3s were shorter than older groups', with fewer N additions and less trimming.

Without labor or membrane rupture, elective cesareans at roughly 37-41 weeks supplied term cord blood. Pregnancies with fetal demise, active maternal HSV infection or known maternal HIV were excluded. Sorting kept Annexin V-negative CD3+CD8+CD45RA+CCR7+ naive T cells. Data came from immunoSEQ multiplex PCR; TCRdb stores just in-frame clones and leaves some out. The table shows 6,000 to 9,000 clones, with more than 85% occurring only once. With 3 bases removed from V and 1 base from J, the gap between germline ends came to 9 bases. Germline V gene lookup returns CDR1 PRHDT and CDR2 FYEKMQ (reference sequence). The CDR3 covers 14 residues.

This clonotype originated in a newborn in good health. This chain links TRBV13 with TRBJ1-1; no firm D call. Sequencing was carried out using naive CD8+ T cells from cord blood. The chain's CDR3 is CASSLAGKNTEAFF. The CDR3 region has the DNA TGTGCCAGCAGCTTGGCGGGGAAGAACACTGAAGCTTTCTTT.